These 14 T cell receptor beta chains originate from one sample sequenced in a study of shared clonotypes between healthy human individuals. The table came from immunoSEQ multiplex PCR; TCRdb's copy has only in-frame clones and leaves some out. This table holds about 2.4 million clones, 93% found once. Sequencing was performed on naive CD4+ T cells from PBMCs. Noted subset: CD45RA+ positively selected. The receptors originated from a man aged 18-30 years in good health. Some clones in this sample may be carry-over from other donors' samples.

The genes are TRBV6-5 and TRBJ1-2; D is unresolved. Trimming removed 5 bases at V and 9 bases at J, with 22 bases between. CDR1 and CDR2 from the germline V gene are MNHEY and SVGAGI. CDR3 length: 15 residues. CDR3 region: CASSGSRASSFRYTF. The DNA for the CDR3 is TGTGCCAGCAGTGGCTCGAGGGCTTCCTCATTCCGCTACACCTTC.

This rearrangement joins TRBV7-9 to TRBJ2-7; the D gene is possibly TRBD2 (6 bases). Trimming pared 5 bases from V and 2 bases from J, leaving 16 bases between. Looked up from germline, CDR1 is SEHNR and CDR2 is FQNEAQ (reference sequence). There are 15 residues in the CDR3. This CDR3 is CASSRGEAGPYEQYF. For the CDR3, the DNA is TGTGCCAGCAGCCGTGGGGAGGCGGGACCCTACGAGCAGTACTTC.

The chain carries TRBV29-1 and TRBJ2-3; D may be TRBD2 (5 bases). The CDR3 extends over 13 amino acids. Germline lookup yields CDR1 SQVTM and CDR2 ANQGSEA. V was cut by 6 bases and J by 2 bases, with 12 bases left in between. The CDR3 DNA is TGCAGCGTAGCGGAGACTTCCACAGATACGCAGTATTTT. This encodes CSVAETSTDTQYF.

This clone was found a few times. This CDR3 reads CSVEGRSGANVLTF. DNA for the CDR3: TGCAGCGTTGAGGGGCGCTCTGGGGCCAACGTCCTGACTTTC. This chain uses TRBV29-1 with TRBJ2-6, with TRBD1 as a possible D gene (5 bases). CDR1 and CDR2 (germline): SQVTM, ANQGSEA. V was pared by 3 bases and J by 0 bases, with 6 bases between. The CDR3 contains 14 residues.

The chain uses TRBV19 and TRBJ2-3, with D unresolved. The CDR3 length is 13 residues. The germline V gene has CDR1 LNHDA and CDR2 SQIVND (reference sequence). Trimming removed 3 bases at V and 4 bases at J, with 8 bases between. The CDR3 sequence: CASSIAAADTQYF. The DNA for the CDR3 is TGTGCCAGTAGTATTGCGGCAGCAGATACGCAGTATTTT.

The J gene is TRBJ1-2, the V gene TRBV28; a weak D match, TRBD1 (5 bases). Germline loops: CDR1 MDHEN, CDR2 SYDVKM. Trimming took 4 bases from V and 2 from J, leaving 14 bases between them. This CDR3 is 15 amino acids long. The CDR3 loop is CASSSSGMVNYGYTF. The CDR3 DNA reads as TGTGCCAGCAGTTCCTCAGGGATGGTGAACTATGGCTACACCTTC.

V and J are TRBV13 and TRBJ2-3; 8 bases are shared with TRBD2. Germline lookup yields CDR1 PRHDT and CDR2 FYEKMQ (reference sequence). J gave up 4 bases and V 6 bases, and 9 bases lay outside the gene matches. CDR3 length equals 15 residues. The CDR3 coding sequence is TGTGCCAGCAGACCACCGGGACTAGGACCAGATACGCAGTATTTT. This gives the protein CASRPPGLGPDTQYF.

This clone came up once. Sequence at one end of the junction differs from germline and may be a read error. This specimen includes other DNA sequences encoding the same CDR3. The rearrangement joins TRBV28 to TRBJ2-7; D is perhaps TRBD1 or TRBD2 (6 bases each). Germline V gene data show CDR1 as MDHEN and CDR2 as SYDVKM. This CDR3 is built from 12 residues. This CDR3 is CASSFHRVGGNF. The CDR3 DNA follows: TGCGCCAGCAGTTTCCACAGGGTAGGCGGGAACTTC.

J is TRBJ2-2 and V is TRBV5-1, with 7 bases aligning to TRBD1. V was clipped by 4 bases and J by 1 base; unmatched bases: 10. CDR1 and CDR2 (germline): SGHRS, YFSETQ. This CDR3 region has 17 residues. The CDR3, as DNA: TGCGCCAGCAGCCTCCGGGACAGTTCCCAGAACACCGGGGAGCTGTTTTTT. This gives the protein CASSLRDSSQNTGELFF.

This CDR3 is CATSLGVVNQPQHF. The CDR3 nucleotides are TGTGCCACCAGTCTAGGGGTTGTCAATCAGCCCCAGCATTTT. The J gene is TRBJ1-5, the V gene TRBV15; TRBD1 is a possible D gene (5 bases). Germline CDR1 LNHNV, CDR2 YYDKDF (reference sequence). This CDR3 comprises 14 residues. Between the trimmed V and J ends, which lost 6 bases and 3 bases, there was a span of 12 bases.

This clone was found once. The chain uses TRBV5-1 and TRBJ1-2; no clear D gene. CDR1 and CDR2 from the germline V gene are SGHRS and YFSETQ. Between the trimmed V and J ends, which lost 3 bases and 4 bases, there was a span of 13 bases. The CDR3 length is 14 residues. The CDR3 DNA reads TGCGCCAGCAGCTCCCGAGGAGGGCCCTATGGCTACACCTTC. This sequence encodes CASSSRGGPYGYTF.

The chain recombines TRBV11-1 with TRBJ2-7; 12 positions agree with TRBD2. The CDR3 loop spans 16 amino acids. The V segment lost 2 bases and the J segment 2 bases; nucleotides outside the gene matches: 4. Germline loops: CDR1 SGHAT, CDR2 FQDESV (reference sequence). This CDR3 is CASSLLGTSGPYEQYF. The CDR3 nucleotides are TGTGCCAGCAGCTTACTCGGGACTAGCGGGCCCTACGAGCAGTACTTC.

The chain combines TRBV28 with TRBJ1-4; weak D call: TRBD1 (6 bases). Deletions cut 6 bases from V and 2 bases from J, with 10 bases between. Per the germline V gene, CDR1 is MDHEN and CDR2 is SYDVKM. This CDR3 is 14 amino acids long. The CDR3: CASRTGYTNEKLFF. DNA of the CDR3: TGTGCCAGCAGAACAGGGTATACTAATGAAAAACTGTTTTTT.

This chain uses TRBV6-6 with TRBJ2-7, with 9 bases lining up with TRBD1. The CDR3 covers 13 residues. With V trimmed by 8 bases and J by 4 bases, 6 bases remained unmatched. The germline V gene has CDR1 MNHNY and CDR2 SVGAGI (reference sequence). The CDR3 sequence: CASAGTGQYEQYF. The CDR3 DNA reads TGTGCCAGCGCTGGGACAGGGCAGTACGAGCAGTACTTC.